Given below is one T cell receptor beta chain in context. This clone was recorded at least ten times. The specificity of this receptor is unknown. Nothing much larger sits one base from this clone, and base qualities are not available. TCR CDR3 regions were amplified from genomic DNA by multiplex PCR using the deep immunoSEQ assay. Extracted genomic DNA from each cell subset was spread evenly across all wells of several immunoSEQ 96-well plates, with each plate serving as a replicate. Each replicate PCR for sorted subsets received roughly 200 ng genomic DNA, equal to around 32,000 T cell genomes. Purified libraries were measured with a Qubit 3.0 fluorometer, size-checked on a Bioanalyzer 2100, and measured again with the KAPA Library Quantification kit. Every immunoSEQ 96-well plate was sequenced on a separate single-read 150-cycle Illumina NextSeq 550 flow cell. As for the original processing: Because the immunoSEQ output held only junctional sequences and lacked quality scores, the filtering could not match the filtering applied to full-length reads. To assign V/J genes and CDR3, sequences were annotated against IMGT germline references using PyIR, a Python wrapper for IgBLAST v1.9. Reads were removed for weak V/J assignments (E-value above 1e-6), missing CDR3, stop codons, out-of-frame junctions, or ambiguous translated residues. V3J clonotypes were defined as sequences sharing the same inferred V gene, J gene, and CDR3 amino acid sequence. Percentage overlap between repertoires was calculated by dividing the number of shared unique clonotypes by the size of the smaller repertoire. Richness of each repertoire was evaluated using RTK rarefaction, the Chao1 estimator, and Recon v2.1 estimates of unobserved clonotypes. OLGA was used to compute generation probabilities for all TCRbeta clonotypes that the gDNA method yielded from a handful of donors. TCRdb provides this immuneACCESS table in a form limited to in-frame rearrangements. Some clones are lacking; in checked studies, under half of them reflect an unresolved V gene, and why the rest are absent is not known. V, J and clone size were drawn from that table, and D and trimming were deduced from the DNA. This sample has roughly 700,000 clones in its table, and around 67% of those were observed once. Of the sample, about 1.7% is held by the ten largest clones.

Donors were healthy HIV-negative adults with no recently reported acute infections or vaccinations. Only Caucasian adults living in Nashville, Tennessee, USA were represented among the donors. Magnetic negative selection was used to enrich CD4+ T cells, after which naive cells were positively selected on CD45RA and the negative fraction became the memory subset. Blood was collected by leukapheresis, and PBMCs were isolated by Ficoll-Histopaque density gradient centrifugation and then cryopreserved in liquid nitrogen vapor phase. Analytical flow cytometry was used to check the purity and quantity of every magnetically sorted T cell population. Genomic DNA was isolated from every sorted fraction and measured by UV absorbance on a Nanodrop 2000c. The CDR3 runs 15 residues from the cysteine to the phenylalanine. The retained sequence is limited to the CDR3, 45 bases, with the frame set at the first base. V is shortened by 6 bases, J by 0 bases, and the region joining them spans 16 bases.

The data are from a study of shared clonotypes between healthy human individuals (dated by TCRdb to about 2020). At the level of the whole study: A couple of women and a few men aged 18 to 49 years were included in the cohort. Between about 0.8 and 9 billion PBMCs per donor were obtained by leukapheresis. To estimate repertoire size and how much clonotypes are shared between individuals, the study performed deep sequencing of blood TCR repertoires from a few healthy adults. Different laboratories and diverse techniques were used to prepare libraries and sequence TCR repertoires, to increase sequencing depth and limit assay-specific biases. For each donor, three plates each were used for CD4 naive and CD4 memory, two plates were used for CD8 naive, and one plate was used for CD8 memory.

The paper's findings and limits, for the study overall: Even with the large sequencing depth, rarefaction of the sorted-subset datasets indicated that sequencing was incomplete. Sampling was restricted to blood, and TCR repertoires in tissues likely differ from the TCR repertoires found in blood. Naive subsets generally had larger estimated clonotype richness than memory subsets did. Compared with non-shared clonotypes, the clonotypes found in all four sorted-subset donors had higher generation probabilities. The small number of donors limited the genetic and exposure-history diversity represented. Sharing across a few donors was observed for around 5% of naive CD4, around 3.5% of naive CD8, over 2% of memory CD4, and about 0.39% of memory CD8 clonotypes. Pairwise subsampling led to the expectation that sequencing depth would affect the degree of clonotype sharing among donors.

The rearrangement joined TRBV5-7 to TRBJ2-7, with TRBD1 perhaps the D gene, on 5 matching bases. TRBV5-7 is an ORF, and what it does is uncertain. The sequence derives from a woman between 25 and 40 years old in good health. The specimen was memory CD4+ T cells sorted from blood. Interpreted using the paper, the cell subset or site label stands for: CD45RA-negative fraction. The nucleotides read TGTGCCAGCACCACAGTCCCGACAGTCTCCTACGAGCAGTACTTC. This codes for CASTTVPTVSYEQYF.